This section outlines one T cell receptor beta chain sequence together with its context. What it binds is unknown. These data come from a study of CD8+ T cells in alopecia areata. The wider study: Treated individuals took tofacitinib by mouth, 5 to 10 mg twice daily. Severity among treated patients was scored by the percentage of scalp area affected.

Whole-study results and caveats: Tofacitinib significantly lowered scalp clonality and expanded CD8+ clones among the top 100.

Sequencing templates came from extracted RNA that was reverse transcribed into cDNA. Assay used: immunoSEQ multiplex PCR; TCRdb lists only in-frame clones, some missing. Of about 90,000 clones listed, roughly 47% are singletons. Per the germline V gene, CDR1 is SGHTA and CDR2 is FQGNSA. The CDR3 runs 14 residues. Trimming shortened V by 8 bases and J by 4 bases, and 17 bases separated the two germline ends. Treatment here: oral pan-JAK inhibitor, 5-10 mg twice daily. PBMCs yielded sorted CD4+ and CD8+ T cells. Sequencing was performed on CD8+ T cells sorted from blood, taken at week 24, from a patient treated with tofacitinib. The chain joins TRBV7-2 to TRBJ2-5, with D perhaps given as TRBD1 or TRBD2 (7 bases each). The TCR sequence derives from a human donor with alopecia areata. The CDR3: CASGRGRAVETQYF. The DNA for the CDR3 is TGTGCCAGCGGGAGGGGGCGCGCCGTAGAGACCCAGTACTTC. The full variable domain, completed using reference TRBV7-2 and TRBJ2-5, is GAGVSQSPSNKVTEKGKDVELRCDPISGHTALYWYRQSLGQGLEFLIYFQGNSAPDKSGLPSDRFSAERTGGSVSTLTIQRTQQEDSAVYLCASGRGRAVETQYFGPGTRLLVL.